These T cell receptor beta chains were read from a single sample in a study of T-cell memory formation after mild COVID-19. TCRdb independently ran MiXCR on the 5' RACE reads; one entry per CDR3 protein. In the table there are fewer than 450,000 distinct CDR3 sequences, approximately 21% of which are singletons. Material for sequencing was PBMCs or a T cell subset sorted from them (not recorded which). These receptors were taken from an adult woman who had mild COVID-19 (a few samples of this study predate the infection). Cell type and time point are not known. Both conserved end residues are part of each CDR3. D genes are given only for firm matches. The listing skips clone size in some rows; elsewhere it reads once, few, many or a size class.

clone_size,v_call,j_call,d_call,cdr3_nt,cdr3_aa
-,TRBV27,TRBJ2-2,-,TGTGCCAGCACATTCCAGGGAACCGGGGAGCTGTTTTTT,CASTFQGTGELFF
few,TRBV5-1,TRBJ2-3,TRBD2,TGCGCCAGCAGCTCGCAGGGACTAGGCACAGATACGCAGTATTTT,CASSSQGLGTDTQYF
-,TRBV7-2,TRBJ2-4,TRBD2,TGTGCCAGCAGCTTTCGGCTAGCGGGGCCACTTAACATTCAGTACTTC,CASSFRLAGPLNIQYF
-,TRBV7-8,TRBJ2-3,-,TGTGCCAGCAGCTTCGGTGGGAGCGCCACAGATACGCAGTATTTT,CASSFGGSATDTQYF
many,TRBV3-1,TRBJ2-7,TRBD2,TGTGCCAGCAGCCAACGGACTAGGGGCGAGCAGTACTTC,CASSQRTRGEQYF
-,TRBV24-1,TRBJ1-5,-,TGTGCCACCAGTGATAACAGGGATAGCAATCAGCCCCAGCATTTT,CATSDNRDSNQPQHF
few,TRBV9,TRBJ2-5,-,TGTGCCAGCAGCTTGACAGGGAGGGGAAGCCAAGAGACCCAGTACTTC,CASSLTGRGSQETQYF
few,TRBV25-1,TRBJ1-1,-,TGTGCCAGCACCAGGTGGGGGAACACTGAAGCTTTCTTT,CASTRWGNTEAFF
few,TRBV11-2,TRBJ2-1,-,TGTGCCAGCAGCCGCGGAGGATCCAATGAGCAGTTCTTC,CASSRGGSNEQFF
-,TRBV5-6,TRBJ2-4,TRBD2,TGTGCCAGCAGCTTCTTAGCGGGGGACAAAAACATTCAGTACTTC,CASSFLAGDKNIQYF
few,TRBV12-3/TRBV12-4,TRBJ2-7,-,TGTGCCAGCAGTTTCCACAGGACGGCGGGCTACGAGCAGTACTTC,CASSFHRTAGYEQYF
-,TRBV5-6,TRBJ2-7,TRBD1,TGTGCCAGCAGCTTAGGAGACAGGGGACCCCACGAGCAGTACTTC,CASSLGDRGPHEQYF
-,TRBV5-1,TRBJ2-3,-,TGCGCCAGCAGCTTGGAAAACCCCGCTTCGGGTACGCAGTATTTT,CASSLENPASGTQYF
-,TRBV2,TRBJ1-1,-,TGTGCCAGCAGCCTACAGGGAACGTACACTGAAGCTTTCTTT,CASSLQGTYTEAFF
many,TRBV5-1,TRBJ2-1,-,TGCGCCAGCCGGAATGGGTTGGGTAGCCTACCAATCGGCTCCTACAATGAGCAGTTCTTC,CASRNGLGSLPIGSYNEQFF
few,TRBV11-3,TRBJ1-6,-,TGTGCCAGCAGCTCTAACAGGATGGTAGATTCACCCCTCCACTTT,CASSSNRMVDSPLHF
-,TRBV29-1,TRBJ2-5,-,TGCAGCGTTGCTCTCCAATCGAAGACCCAGTACTTC,CSVALQSKTQYF
-,TRBV2,TRBJ1-5,-,TGTGCCAGCAGGGAGGGCCTTCTAGGAGGCAATCAGCCCCAGCATTTT,CASREGLLGGNQPQHF
-,TRBV5-1,TRBJ1-1,-,TGCGCCAGCAGCGATCATTACCGGGGTAACACTGAAGCTTTCTTT,CASSDHYRGNTEAFF
few,TRBV2,TRBJ2-1,TRBD2,TGTGCCAGCAGTGAAGCCCCCCCCACTGGGGTAGCGGGAGCGAAGCAGTTCTTC,CASSEAPPTGVAGAKQFF
-,TRBV20-1,TRBJ1-1,-,TGCAGTGCCCAAGCTGGGACACTGAACACTGAAGCTTTCTTT,CSAQAGTLNTEAFF
-,TRBV7-8,TRBJ2-7,TRBD1,TGTGCCAGCAGCGGGAACAGGGGAACCTACGAGCAGTACTTC,CASSGNRGTYEQYF
few,TRBV6-5,TRBJ1-2,-,TGTGCCAGCAGGGGGCGTCGTAACTATGGCTACACCTTC,CASRGRRNYGYTF
-,TRBV5-1,TRBJ2-5,-,TGCGCCAGCAAAGGCGGGGACCAAGAGACCCAGTACTTC,CASKGGDQETQYF
few,TRBV4-3,TRBJ1-2,-,TGCGCCAGCAGCCCGGCGTACGGGAATTTGGGTGGCTACACCTTC,CASSPAYGNLGGYTF
-,TRBV7-9,TRBJ2-7,-,TGTGCCAGCAGCTTAGGTCGTCAGGGGGGTGGGGAGCAGTACTTC,CASSLGRQGGGEQYF
few,TRBV5-1,TRBJ1-1,-,TGCGCCAGCAGCGAGACAGCGAACACTGAAGCTTTCTTT,CASSETANTEAFF
-,TRBV20-1,TRBJ2-3,TRBD2,TGCAGTGCTAGAGATGCTAGCGGGGGGCCCCCAGATACGCAGTATTTT,CSARDASGGPPDTQYF
-,TRBV7-9,TRBJ2-7,-,TGTGCCAGCAGCTTCCGCCTCAACGAGCAGTACTTC,CASSFRLNEQYF
-,TRBV5-1,TRBJ2-7,-,TGCGCCAGCAGCTTTACAAACTACGAGCAGTACTTC,CASSFTNYEQYF
-,TRBV4-2,TRBJ2-7,TRBD2,TGTGCCAGCAGCGAACTTCGGACTAGAAGCACCTACGAGCAGTACTTC,CASSELRTRSTYEQYF
few,TRBV4-3,TRBJ2-7,-,TGCGCCAGCAGCCAAGCCCTCGGAGGACCCTACGAGCAGTACTTC,CASSQALGGPYEQYF
-,TRBV5-1,TRBJ2-1,-,TGCGCCAGCAGCTTAGTGGTGGGCAATGAGCAGTTCTTC,CASSLVVGNEQFF
-,TRBV20-1,TRBJ2-2,-,TGCAGTGCTAGAGTGGGGGGAGCCACCGGGGAGCTGTTTTTT,CSARVGGATGELFF
-,TRBV7-7,TRBJ2-7,-,TGTGCCAGCCTAGGACGGGGAGCTCGGTACGAGCAGTACTTC,CASLGRGARYEQYF
many,TRBV11-2,TRBJ1-2,TRBD1,TGTGCCAGCAGCTTAGATACCGGGACAGGCAACTATGGCTACACCTTC,CASSLDTGTGNYGYTF